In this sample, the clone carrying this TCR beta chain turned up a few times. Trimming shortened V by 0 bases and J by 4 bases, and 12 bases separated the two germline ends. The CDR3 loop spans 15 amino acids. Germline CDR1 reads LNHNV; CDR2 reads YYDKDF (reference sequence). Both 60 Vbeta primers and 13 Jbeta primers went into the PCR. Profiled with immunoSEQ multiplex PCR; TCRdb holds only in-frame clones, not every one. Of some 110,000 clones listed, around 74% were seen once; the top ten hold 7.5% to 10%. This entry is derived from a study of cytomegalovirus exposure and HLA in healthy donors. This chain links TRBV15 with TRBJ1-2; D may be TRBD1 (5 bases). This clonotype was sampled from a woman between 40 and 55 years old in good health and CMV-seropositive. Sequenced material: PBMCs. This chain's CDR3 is CATSREASGLYGYTF. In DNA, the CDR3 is TGTGCCACCAGCAGAGAGGCCTCAGGGCTCTATGGCTACACCTTC. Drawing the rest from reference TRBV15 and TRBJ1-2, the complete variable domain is DAMVIQNPRYQVTQFGKPVTLSCSQTLNHNVMYWYQQKSSQAPKLLFHYYDKDFNNEADTPDNFQSRRPNTSFCFLDIRSPGLGDTAMYLCATSREASGLYGYTFGSGTRLTVV.